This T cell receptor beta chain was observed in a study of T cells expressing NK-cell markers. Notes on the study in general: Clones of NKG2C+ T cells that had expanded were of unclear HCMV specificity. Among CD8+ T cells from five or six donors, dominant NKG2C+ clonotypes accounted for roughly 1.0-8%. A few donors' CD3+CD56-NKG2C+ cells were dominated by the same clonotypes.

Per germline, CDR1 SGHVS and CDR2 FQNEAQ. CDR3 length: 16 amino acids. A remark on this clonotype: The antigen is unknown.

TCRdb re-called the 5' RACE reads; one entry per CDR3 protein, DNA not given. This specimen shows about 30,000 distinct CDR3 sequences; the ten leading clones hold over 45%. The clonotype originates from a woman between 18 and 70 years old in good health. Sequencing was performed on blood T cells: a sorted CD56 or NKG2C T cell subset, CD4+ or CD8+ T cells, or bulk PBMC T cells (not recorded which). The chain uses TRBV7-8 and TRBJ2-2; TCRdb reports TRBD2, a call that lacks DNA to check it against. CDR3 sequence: CASSARTSADTGELFF.